This TCR beta chain was identified in a study of T cells after yellow fever vaccination. Overall study: Fractions low in cell number were prepared with SMART-Seq v4 Ultra Low Input. Study findings and constraints: A limited proportion of clonotypes was detected within both the CD4 and CD8 compartments. Reappearing after the booster were most of the clones from primary vaccination (around 95% CD4, 75% to 90% CD8).

This clonotype was detected a few times. Its target is unknown. TCRdb used MiXCR to reprocess the 5' RACE reads, holding one entry per CDR3 protein. The table lists about 360,000 distinct CDR3 sequences, around 6.4% of them singletons, with 15% in the top ten. Source: PBMCs, taken 5 days after the yellow fever booster vaccination. The sequence derives from a man aged 25 to 45 who received the YFV17D yellow fever vaccine.

The CDR3 bases are TGTGCCAGCAGCCCCCCTCCTTCCGACAGGCCGGGCTGGGAGCAGTACTTC. Amino acid sequence: CASSPPPSDRPGWEQYF. The chain carries TRBV7-9 and TRBJ2-7, with D possibly being TRBD1 (6 bases). Germline lookup yields CDR1 SEHNR and CDR2 FQNEAQ (reference sequence). The CDR3 contains 17 residues. V was trimmed by 5 bases and J by 7 bases, leaving 27 bases between them.